The rows below give T cell receptor beta chains drawn from one sample of a study of blood T cell repertoires in COVID-19. Libraries were prepared by immunoSEQ multiplex PCR; TCRdb keeps only in-frame clonotypes and omits some of them. This table holds 120,000 to 150,000 clones, 80% to 85% found once. Sequenced sample: PBMCs or T cells enriched from blood (not recorded which). The source is a man aged 40-49 years with acute COVID-19. CDR3s include the opening cysteine and the closing phenylalanine or tryptophan. A D gene is named only where the DNA matches it firmly. Not all rows give a size; the values are once, few, many and, for expanded clones, a class.

j_call	clone_size	cdr3_length	d_call	v_call	cdr3_aa	cdr3_nt
TRBJ2-5	-	15	-	TRBV5-6	CASSLGLGFAETQYF	TGTGCCAGCAGCTTGGGACTAGGGTTCGCGGAGACCCAGTACTTC
TRBJ1-4	-	14	-	TRBV5-1	CASSLGRDNEKLFF	TGCGCCAGCAGCTTGGGTCGGGACAACGAAAAACTGTTTTTT
TRBJ1-1	-	13	-	TRBV29-1	CSVGNRENTEAFF	TGCAGCGTTGGAAACAGGGAGAACACTGAAGCTTTCTTT
TRBJ1-4	-	14	-	TRBV9	CASSPRGGREKLFF	TGTGCCAGCAGCCCCCGGGGGGGGCGTGAAAAACTGTTTTTT
TRBJ1-4	-	14	-	TRBV29-1	CSVGGGAQDEKLFF	TGCAGCGTTGGTGGAGGGGCACAGGATGAAAAACTGTTTTTT
TRBJ2-5	once	14	-	TRBV15	CATSRGLRQETQYF	TGTGCCACCAGCAGGGGCCTACGCCAAGAGACCCAGTACTTC
TRBJ2-3	-	16	TRBD1	TRBV24-1	CATSDSGTGSPDTQYF	TGTGCCACCAGTGATTCCGGGACAGGGAGCCCAGATACGCAGTATTTT
TRBJ1-3	-	15	-	TRBV19	CATLSQGFDGNTIYF	TGTGCCACCTTAAGCCAGGGATTCGATGGAAACACCATATATTTT
TRBJ1-1	once	15	TRBD1	TRBV7-9	CASILSRGRGTEAFF	TGTGCCAGCATTCTGTCCAGGGGGCGGGGGACTGAAGCTTTCTTT
TRBJ1-5	-	14	TRBD1	TRBV5-6	CASSLRDRVQPQHF	TGTGCCAGCAGCTTGAGGGACAGGGTTCAGCCCCAGCATTTT
TRBJ2-7	few	14	-	TRBV6-2/TRBV6-3	CASSYDLRRGEQYF	TGTGCCAGCAGTTACGATCTTCGGCGAGGCGAGCAGTACTTC
TRBJ1-1	few	14	-	TRBV10-1	CASSERGKNTEAFF	TGCGCCAGCAGTGAAAGAGGGAAGAACACTGAAGCTTTCTTT
TRBJ2-1	-	14	TRBD2	TRBV6-5	CASSPSGRINEQFF	TGTGCCAGCAGTCCAAGCGGGAGGATCAATGAGCAGTTCTTC
TRBJ2-7	-	17	TRBD2	TRBV5-6	CASSLKGSGRLKGEQYF	TGTGCCAGCAGCTTGAAAGGTAGCGGGAGATTAAAGGGGGAGCAGTACTTC
TRBJ1-4	few	13	TRBD1	TRBV30	CAWSRGLWEKLFF	TGTGCCTGGAGCAGGGGGCTGTGGGAAAAACTGTTTTTT
TRBJ2-2	-	15	-	TRBV19	CASTPQGANTGELFF	TGTGCCAGTACACCCCAGGGCGCGAACACCGGGGAGCTGTTTTTT
TRBJ2-3	-	16	-	TRBV7-2	CASSLSRASGTDTQYF	TGTGCCAGCAGCTTAAGTCGGGCTAGCGGCACAGATACGCAGTATTTT
TRBJ1-4	once	13	-	TRBV12-3/TRBV12-4	CASSRTLGEKLFF	TGTGCCAGCAGTCGGACATTGGGAGAAAAACTGTTTTTT
TRBJ1-2	-	13	-	TRBV9	CASSVATGKSYTF	TGTGCCAGCAGCGTAGCCACAGGGAAGAGCTACACCTTC
TRBJ2-5	-	18	TRBD2	TRBV3-1/TRBV3-2	CASSHPGTSGRIQETQYF	TGTGCCAGCAGCCACCCCGGGACTAGCGGTCGAATACAAGAGACCCAGTACTTC
TRBJ2-7	-	14	TRBD1	TRBV7-2	CASSPPGQPYEQYF	TGTGCCAGCAGCCCCCCGGGACAGCCCTACGAGCAGTACTTC
TRBJ2-2	-	14	-	TRBV7-2	CASSLGGTGGELFF	TGTGCCAGCAGCTTAGGGGGCACGGGCGGGGAGCTGTTTTTT
TRBJ2-3	-	14	-	TRBV7-2	CASSSTLSTDTQYF	TGTGCCAGCAGCTCGACACTGAGCACAGATACGCAGTATTTT
TRBJ1-6	-	16	-	TRBV4-3	CASSQVPQYNNSPLHF	TGCGCCAGCAGCCAAGTTCCACAGTATAATAATTCACCCCTCCACTTT
TRBJ2-5	-	14	-	TRBV27	CASSLSPGEETQYF	TGTGCCAGCAGTTTATCCCCAGGGGAAGAGACCCAGTACTTC
TRBJ2-3	-	15	TRBD1	TRBV15	CATSRANRGPDTQYF	TGTGCCACCAGCAGAGCTAACAGGGGGCCCGATACGCAGTATTTT
TRBJ2-7	-	13	-	TRBV7-8	CASSLVKESEQYF	TGTGCCAGCAGCTTAGTGAAAGAGAGTGAGCAGTACTTC
TRBJ1-6	-	15	-	TRBV3-1/TRBV3-2	CASSQDSGVNSPLHF	TGTGCCAGCAGCCAAGATTCAGGGGTTAATTCACCCCTCCACTTT
TRBJ1-3	-	15	-	TRBV6-5	CASSNDGGRGNTIYF	TGTGCCAGCAGCAACGACGGAGGTCGTGGAAACACCATATATTTT
TRBJ2-1	-	13	-	TRBV6-2/TRBV6-3	CASSYDTYNEQFF	TGTGCCAGCAGTTACGACACCTACAATGAGCAGTTCTTC
TRBJ1-3	-	19	TRBD1	TRBV19	CASSKAGTGKVREGNTIYF	TGTGCCAGTAGTAAAGCCGGGACAGGGAAAGTTCGGGAAGGAAACACCATATATTTT
TRBJ1-2	-	13	-	TRBV3-1/TRBV3-2	CASSLLRGIGYTF	TGTGCCAGCAGCCTACTCAGGGGAATTGGCTACACCTTC
TRBJ1-5	-	15	-	TRBV7-8	CASSLAREPSKPQHF	TGTGCCAGCAGCTTAGCGCGGGAACCCTCAAAGCCCCAGCATTTT
TRBJ2-1	-	15	-	TRBV5-1	CASSLSVDSYNEQFF	TGCGCCAGCAGCTTAAGCGTAGACTCCTACAATGAGCAGTTCTTC
TRBJ2-2	-	13	-	TRBV28	CASSHWATGELFF	TGTGCCAGCAGCCACTGGGCCACCGGGGAGCTGTTTTTT
TRBJ2-5	-	16	TRBD2	TRBV27	CASSSLAGGRGETQYF	TGTGCCAGCAGTTCGCTAGCGGGCGGGCGGGGAGAGACCCAGTACTTC
TRBJ1-5	-	13	-	TRBV29-1	CSVGSGSNQPQHF	TGCAGCGTTGGTTCGGGGAGCAATCAGCCCCAGCATTTT